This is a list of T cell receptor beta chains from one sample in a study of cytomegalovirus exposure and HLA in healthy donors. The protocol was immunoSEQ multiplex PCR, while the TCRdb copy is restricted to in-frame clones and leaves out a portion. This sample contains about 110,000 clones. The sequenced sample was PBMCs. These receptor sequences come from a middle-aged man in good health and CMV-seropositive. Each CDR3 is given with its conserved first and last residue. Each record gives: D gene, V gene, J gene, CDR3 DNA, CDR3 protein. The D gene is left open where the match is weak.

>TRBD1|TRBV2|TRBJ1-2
TGTGCCAGCAGTGAATCGGAAGGGGGCGATGGCTACACCTTC
CASSESEGGDGYTF
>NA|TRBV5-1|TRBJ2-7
TGCGCCAGCAGCTTGCCCACCTACGAGCAGTACTTC
CASSLPTYEQYF
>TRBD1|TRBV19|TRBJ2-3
TGTGCCAGTAGTATCTGGAAGGCAGGGGGAGAAGGTACGCAGTATTTT
CASSIWKAGGEGTQYF
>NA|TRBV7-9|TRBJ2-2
TGTGCCAGCAGCCACCGGGACTCGATTACCGGGGAGCTGTTTTTT
CASSHRDSITGELFF
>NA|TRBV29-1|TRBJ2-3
TGCAGCGTCCGGGGCCCGGGGGAAGATACGCAGTATTTT
CSVRGPGEDTQYF
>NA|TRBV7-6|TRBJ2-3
TGTGCCAGCAGCTTACCGGATTCTAGCGTTGCAGATACGCAGTATTTT
CASSLPDSSVADTQYF
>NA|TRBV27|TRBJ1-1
TGTGCCAGCAGTCCCACTGGTTGGACTGAAGCTTTCTTT
CASSPTGWTEAFF
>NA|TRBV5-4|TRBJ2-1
TGTGCCAGCACCACCGGACTCAATGAGCAGTTCTTC
CASTTGLNEQFF
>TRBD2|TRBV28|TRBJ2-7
TGTGCCAGCAGTCCACCCGGGGGGTTGTCATCGGGACCTTTC
CASSPPGGLSSGPF
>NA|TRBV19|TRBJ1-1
TGTGCCAGTAGTATAGATGGAGGGCCAGACACTGAAGCTTTCTTT
CASSIDGGPDTEAFF
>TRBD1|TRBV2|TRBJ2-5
TGTGCCAGCAGTGTCACGGCAGGGGGCGCAGAGACCCAGTACTTC
CASSVTAGGAETQYF
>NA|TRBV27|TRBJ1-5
TGTGCCAGCAGTTACAGTTCAAGTCAGCCCCAGCATTTT
CASSYSSSQPQHF
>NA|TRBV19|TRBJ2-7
TGTGCCAGTAGTGCCTCAGGGGTGAGGGAGCAGTACTTC
CASSASGVREQYF
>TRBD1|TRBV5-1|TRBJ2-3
TGCGCCAGCAGCTTGGAGGCAGGGGGCTGGGATACGCAGTATTTT
CASSLEAGGWDTQYF
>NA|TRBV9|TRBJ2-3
TGTGCCAGCAGCGTAGTATCCACTCCCCCAGATACGCAGTATTTT
CASSVVSTPPDTQYF
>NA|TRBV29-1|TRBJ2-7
TGCAGCGTTGAACCCCGCCGGGGGAGCGAGCAGTACTTC
CSVEPRRGSEQYF
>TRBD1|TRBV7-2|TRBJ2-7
TGTGCCAGCAGCTCTGACAGGGGGGGCGAGCAGTACTTC
CASSSDRGGEQYF
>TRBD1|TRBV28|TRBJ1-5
TGTGCCAGCAGTCTCCTGACAGGGGGCAGCAATCAGCCCCAGCATTTT
CASSLLTGGSNQPQHF
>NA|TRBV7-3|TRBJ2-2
TGTGCCAGCAGTATCGGTATCACCGGGGAGCTGTTTTTT
CASSIGITGELFF
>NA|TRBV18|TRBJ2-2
TGTGCCAGCTCACCACAAGGGAGCGGGGAGCTGTTTTTT
CASSPQGSGELFF
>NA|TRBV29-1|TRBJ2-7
TGCAGCGTTGTATCAACACTAGCCGGCGAGCAGTACTTC
CSVVSTLAGEQYF
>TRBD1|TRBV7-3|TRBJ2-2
TGTGCCAGCAGCCCCCCGGGACAGGGGCGGACCGGGGAGCTGTTTTTT
CASSPPGQGRTGELFF
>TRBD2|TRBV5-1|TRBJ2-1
TGCGCCAGCAGCTTGGCCGTGGGAGGGCCCAATGAGCAGTTCTTC
CASSLAVGGPNEQFF
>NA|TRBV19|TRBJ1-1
TGTGCCAGTAGTATTGGTCTGGGGGGCACTGAAGCTTTCTTT
CASSIGLGGTEAFF
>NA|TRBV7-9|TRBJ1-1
TGTGCCAGCAGATCATCCACTGAAGCTTTCTTT
CASRSSTEAFF
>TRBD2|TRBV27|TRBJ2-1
TGTGCCAGCAGTCCTCTAGCGGGAGCTTACAATGAGCAGTTCTTC
CASSPLAGAYNEQFF